The present T cell receptor (beta chain) was sequenced within a study of CD8+CD57+ T cells in acquired aplastic anemia. Genomic DNA constituted the template upon which TCR beta VDJ and CDR3 profiling was performed. TCRdb itself ran the reads through MiXCR, one entry per CDR3 protein. The sample lists roughly 180,000 distinct CDR3 sequences, more than 60% seen once, with 40% to 50% in the top ten. Before being chosen for sequencing, patients had shown CD8+CD57+ cell expansion by flow cytometry. Severe acquired aplastic anemia affected all patients. With V trimmed by 5 bases and J by 10 bases, 5 bases remained unmatched. The germline V gene has CDR1 SGHTA and CDR2 FQGTGA. The CDR3 runs 12 residues.

The sequence was collected from a human donor with aplastic anemia. The V call is TRBV7-3, the J call TRBJ1-1, with TRBD1 matching over 9 bases. Material: sorted CD4+, CD8+, or CD8+CD57+ T cells (not recorded which) from PBMCs. Here the CDR3 reads CASSETGGSAFF. The CDR3 DNA follows: TGTGCCAGCAGCGAGACAGGGGGTTCAGCTTTCTTT.